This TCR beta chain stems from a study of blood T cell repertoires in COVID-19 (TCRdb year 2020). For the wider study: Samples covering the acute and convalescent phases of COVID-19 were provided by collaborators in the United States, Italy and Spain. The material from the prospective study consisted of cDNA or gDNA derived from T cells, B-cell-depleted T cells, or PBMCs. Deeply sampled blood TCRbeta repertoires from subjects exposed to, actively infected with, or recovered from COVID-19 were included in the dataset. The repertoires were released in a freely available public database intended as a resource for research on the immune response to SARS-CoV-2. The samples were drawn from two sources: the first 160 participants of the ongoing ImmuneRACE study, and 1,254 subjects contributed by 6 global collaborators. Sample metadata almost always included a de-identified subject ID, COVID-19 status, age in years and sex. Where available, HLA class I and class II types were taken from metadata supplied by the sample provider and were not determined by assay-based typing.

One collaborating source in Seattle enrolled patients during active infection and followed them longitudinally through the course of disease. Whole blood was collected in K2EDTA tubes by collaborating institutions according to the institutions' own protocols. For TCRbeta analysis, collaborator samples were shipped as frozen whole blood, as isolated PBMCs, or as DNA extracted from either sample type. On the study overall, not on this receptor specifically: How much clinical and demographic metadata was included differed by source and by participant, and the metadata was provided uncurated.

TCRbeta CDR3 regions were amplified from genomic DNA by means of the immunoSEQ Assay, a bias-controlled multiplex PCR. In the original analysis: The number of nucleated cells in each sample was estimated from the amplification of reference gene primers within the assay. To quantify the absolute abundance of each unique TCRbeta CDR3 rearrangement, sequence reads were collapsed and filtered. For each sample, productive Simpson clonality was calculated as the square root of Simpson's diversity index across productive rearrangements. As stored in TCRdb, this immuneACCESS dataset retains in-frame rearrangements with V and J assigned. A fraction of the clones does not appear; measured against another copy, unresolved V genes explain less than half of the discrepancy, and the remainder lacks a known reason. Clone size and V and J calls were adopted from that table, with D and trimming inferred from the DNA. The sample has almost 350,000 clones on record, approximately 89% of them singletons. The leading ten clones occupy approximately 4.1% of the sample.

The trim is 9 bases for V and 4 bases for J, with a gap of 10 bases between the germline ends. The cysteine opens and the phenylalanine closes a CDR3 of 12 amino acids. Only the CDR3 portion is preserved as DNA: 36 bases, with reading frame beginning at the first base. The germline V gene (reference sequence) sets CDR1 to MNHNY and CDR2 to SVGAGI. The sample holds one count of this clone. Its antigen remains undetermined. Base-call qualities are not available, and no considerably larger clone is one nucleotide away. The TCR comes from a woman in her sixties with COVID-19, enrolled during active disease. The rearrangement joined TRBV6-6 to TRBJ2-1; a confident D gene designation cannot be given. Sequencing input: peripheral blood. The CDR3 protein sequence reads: CASRLEYNEQFF. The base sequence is TGTGCCAGTAGACTCGAGTACAATGAGCAGTTCTTC.